This T cell receptor beta chain came from a study of cytomegalovirus exposure and HLA in healthy donors. Overall study context: As an earlier analysis found, around 170 million T cells yielded about 120 million unique TCR beta sequences. Some 80 million unique TCRs from HLA-typed donors were held in an early data release.

Study results and limitations: Previously analyzed data showed that most TCR beta V segments were productive at a frequency of about 87% or about 30%.

CDR3 size: 16 residues. V dropped 0 bases and J dropped 5 bases, with 16 bases sitting between them. The germline CDR1 and CDR2 sequences are SGHTA and FQGNSA. A remark on this clone: As yet, its antigen is unknown.

The PCR was carried out with 60 Vbeta primers and 13 Jbeta primers. Some clones are missing from TCRdb's copy, which holds only in-frame ones; the method was immunoSEQ multiplex PCR. The table includes about 190,000 clones, 70% to 75% detected once. Whereas donors were nominally healthy upon sampling, unrecorded immune exposures were probable. The receptor was derived from a man between 25 and 39 years old in good health and CMV-seropositive. Sequenced material: PBMCs. The J gene is TRBJ1-1, the V gene TRBV7-2, with TRBD1 as a possible D gene (5 bases). The CDR3 DNA follows: TGTGCCAGCAGCTTAGCGGGGCGTCTGGCCCGGACTGAAGCTTTCTTT. Its protein is CASSLAGRLARTEAFF.